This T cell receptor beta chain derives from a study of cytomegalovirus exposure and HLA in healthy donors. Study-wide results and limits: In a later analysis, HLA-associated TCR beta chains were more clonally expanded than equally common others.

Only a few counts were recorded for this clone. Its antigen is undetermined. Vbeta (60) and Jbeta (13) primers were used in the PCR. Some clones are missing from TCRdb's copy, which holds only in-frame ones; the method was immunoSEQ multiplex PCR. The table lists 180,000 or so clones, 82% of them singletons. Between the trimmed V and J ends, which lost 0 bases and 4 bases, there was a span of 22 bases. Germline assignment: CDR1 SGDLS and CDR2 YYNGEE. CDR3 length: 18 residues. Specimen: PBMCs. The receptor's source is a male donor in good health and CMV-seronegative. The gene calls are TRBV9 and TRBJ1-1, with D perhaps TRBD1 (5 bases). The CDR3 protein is CASSVGGGRLGGITEAFF. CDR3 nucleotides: TGTGCCAGCAGCGTAGGAGGTGGGCGACTGGGGGGGATCACTGAAGCTTTCTTT.